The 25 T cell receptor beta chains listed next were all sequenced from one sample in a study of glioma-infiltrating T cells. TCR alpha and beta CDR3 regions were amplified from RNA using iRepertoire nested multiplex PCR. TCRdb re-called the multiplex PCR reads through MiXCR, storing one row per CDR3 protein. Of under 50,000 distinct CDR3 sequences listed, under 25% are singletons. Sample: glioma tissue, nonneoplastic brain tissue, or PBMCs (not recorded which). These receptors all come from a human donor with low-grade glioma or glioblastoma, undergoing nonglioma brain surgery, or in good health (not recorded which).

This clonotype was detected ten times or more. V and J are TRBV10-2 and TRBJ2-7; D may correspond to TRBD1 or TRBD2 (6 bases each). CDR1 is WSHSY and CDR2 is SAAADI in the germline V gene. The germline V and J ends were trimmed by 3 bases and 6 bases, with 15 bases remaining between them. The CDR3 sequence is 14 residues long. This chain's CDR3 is CASSEGGRATEQYV. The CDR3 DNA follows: TGCGCCAGCAGTGAAGGGGGGCGAGCCACCGAGCAGTACGTC.

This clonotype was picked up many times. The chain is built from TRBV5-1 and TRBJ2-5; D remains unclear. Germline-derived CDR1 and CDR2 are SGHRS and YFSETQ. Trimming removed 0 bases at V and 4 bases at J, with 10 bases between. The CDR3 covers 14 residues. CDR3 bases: TGCGCCAGCAGCTTGGCGGTGGGCTTAGAGACCCAGTACTTC. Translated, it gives CASSLAVGLETQYF.

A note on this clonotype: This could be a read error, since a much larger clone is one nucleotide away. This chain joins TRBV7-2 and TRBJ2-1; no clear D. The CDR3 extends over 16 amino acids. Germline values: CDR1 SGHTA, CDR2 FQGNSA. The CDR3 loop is CARSLVGFSSYNEQFF. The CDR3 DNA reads TGTGCCAGAAGCTTAGTAGGGTTTAGCTCCTACAATGAGCAGTTCTTC. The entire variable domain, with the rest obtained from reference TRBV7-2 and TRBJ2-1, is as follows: GAGVSQSPSNKVTEKGKDVELRCDPISGHTALYWYRQSLGQGLEFLIYFQGNSAPDKSGLPSDRFSAERTGGSVSTLTIQRTQQEDSAVYLCARSLVGFSSYNEQFFGPGTRLTVL.

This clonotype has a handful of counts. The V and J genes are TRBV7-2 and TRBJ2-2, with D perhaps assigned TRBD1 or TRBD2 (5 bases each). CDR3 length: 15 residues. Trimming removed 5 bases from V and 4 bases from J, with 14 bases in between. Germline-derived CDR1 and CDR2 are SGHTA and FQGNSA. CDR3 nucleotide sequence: TGTGCCAGCAGCCGTCCTGCAGGGACCACCGGGGAGCTGTTTTTT. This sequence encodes CASSRPAGTTGELFF.

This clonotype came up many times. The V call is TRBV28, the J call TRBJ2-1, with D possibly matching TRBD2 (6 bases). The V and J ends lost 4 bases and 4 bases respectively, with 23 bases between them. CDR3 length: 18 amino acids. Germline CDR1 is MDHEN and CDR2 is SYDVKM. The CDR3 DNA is TGTGCCAGCAGTTCCCGTACTTTGGGGGGTCCCGAATACAATGAGCAGTTCTTC. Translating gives CASSSRTLGGPEYNEQFF.

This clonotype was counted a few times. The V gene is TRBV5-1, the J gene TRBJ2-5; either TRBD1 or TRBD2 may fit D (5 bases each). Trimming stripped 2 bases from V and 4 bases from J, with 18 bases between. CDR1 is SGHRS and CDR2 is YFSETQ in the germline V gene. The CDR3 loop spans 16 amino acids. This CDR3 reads CASSFGGRILSETQYF. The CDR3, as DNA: TGCGCCAGCAGCTTTGGGGGACGGATTTTGTCAGAGACCCAGTACTTC.

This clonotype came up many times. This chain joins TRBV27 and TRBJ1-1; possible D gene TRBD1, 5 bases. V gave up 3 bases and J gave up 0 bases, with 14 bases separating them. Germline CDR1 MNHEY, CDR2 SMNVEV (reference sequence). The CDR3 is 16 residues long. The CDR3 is CASSFEPTEMNTEAFF. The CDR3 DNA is TGTGCCAGCAGTTTTGAGCCGACAGAGATGAACACTGAAGCTTTCTTT.

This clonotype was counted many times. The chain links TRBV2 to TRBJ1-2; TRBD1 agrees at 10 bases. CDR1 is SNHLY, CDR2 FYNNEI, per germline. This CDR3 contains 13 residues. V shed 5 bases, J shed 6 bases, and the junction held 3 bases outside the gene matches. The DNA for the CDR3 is TGTGCCAGCAGTCCCGGACAGGGGGATGGCTACACCTTC. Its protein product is CASSPGQGDGYTF.

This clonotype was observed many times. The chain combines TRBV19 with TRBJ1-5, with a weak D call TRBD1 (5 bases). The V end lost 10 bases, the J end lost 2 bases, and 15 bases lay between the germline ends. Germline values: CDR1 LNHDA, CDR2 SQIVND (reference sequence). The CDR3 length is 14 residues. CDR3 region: CATRGASGNQPQHF. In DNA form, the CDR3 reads TGTGCCACTCGAGGGGCCTCCGGCAATCAGCCCCAGCATTTT.

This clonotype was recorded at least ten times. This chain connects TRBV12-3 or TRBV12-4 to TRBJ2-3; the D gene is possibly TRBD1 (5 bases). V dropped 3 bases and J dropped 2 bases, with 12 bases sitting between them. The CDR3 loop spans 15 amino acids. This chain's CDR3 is CASSLGLRATDTQYF. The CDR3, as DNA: TGTGCCAGCAGTTTGGGGCTGCGAGCCACAGATACGCAGTATTTT.

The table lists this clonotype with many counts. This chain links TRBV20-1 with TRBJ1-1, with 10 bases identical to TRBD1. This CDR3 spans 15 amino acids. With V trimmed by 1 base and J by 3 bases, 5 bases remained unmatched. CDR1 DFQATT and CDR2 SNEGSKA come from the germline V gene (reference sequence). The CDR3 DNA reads TGCAGTGCTAGAGGGGCGGGACAGGGGTACACTGAAGCTTTCTTT. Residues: CSARGAGQGYTEAFF.

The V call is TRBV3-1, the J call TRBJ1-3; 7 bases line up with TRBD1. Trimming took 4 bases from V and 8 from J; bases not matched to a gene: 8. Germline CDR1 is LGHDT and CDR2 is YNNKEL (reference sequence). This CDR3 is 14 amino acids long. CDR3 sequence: CASSPRQGKDTIYF. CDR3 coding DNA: TGTGCCAGCAGCCCCCGACAGGGTAAAGACACCATATATTTT.

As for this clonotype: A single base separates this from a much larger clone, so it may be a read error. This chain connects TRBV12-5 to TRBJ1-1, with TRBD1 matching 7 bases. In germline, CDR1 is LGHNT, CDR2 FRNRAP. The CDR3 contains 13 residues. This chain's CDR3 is CASALVRGPEAFF. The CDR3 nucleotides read TGTGCTAGTGCTTTGGTAAGGGGGCCTGAAGCTTTCTTT.

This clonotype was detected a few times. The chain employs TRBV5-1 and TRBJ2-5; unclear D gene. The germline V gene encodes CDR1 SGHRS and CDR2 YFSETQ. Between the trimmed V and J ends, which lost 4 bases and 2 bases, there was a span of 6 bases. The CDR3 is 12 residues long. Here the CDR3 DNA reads TGCGCCAGCAGCGCGTCTCAAGAGACCCAGTACTTC. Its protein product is CASSASQETQYF.

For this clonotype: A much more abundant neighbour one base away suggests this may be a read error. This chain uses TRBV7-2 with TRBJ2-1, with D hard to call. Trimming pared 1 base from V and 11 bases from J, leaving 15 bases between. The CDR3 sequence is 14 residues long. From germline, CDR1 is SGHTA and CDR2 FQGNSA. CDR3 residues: CASSLDGPLDKQFF. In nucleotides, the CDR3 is TGTGCCAGCAGCTTAGACGGGCCTTTAGATAAGCAGTTCTTC. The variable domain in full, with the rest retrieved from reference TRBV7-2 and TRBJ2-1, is GAGVSQSPSNKVTEKGKDVELRCDPISGHTALYWYRQSLGQGLEFLIYFQGNSAPDKSGLPSDRFSAERTGGSVSTLTIQRTQQEDSAVYLCASSLDGPLDKQFFGPGTRLTVL.

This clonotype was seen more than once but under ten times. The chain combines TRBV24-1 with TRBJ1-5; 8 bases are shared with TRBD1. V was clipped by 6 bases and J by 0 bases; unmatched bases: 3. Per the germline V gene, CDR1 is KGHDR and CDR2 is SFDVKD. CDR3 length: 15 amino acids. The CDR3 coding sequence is TGTGCCACCAGTCCGACAGGGGATAGCAATCAGCCCCAGCATTTT. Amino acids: CATSPTGDSNQPQHF.

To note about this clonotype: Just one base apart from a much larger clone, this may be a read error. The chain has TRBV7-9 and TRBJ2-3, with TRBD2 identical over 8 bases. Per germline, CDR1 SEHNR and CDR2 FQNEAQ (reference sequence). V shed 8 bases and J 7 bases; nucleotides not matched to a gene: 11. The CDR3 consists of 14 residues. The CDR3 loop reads CASEPGLVTYTQYF. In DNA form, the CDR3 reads TGTGCCAGCGAACCGGGACTAGTAACATATACGCAGTATTTT. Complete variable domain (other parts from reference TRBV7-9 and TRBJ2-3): DTGVSQNPRHKITKRGQNVTFRCDPISEHNRLYWYRQTLGQGPEFLTYFQNEAQLEKSRLLSDRFSAERPKGSFSTLEIQRTEQGDSAMYLCASEPGLVTYTQYFGPGTRLTVL.

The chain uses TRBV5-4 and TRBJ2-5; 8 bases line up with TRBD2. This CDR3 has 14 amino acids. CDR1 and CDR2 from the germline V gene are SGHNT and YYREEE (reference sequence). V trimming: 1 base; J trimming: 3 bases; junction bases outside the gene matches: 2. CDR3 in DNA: TGTGCCAGCAGCTTGCTCGGGGGGGAAGAGACCCAGTACTTC. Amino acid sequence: CASSLLGGEETQYF.

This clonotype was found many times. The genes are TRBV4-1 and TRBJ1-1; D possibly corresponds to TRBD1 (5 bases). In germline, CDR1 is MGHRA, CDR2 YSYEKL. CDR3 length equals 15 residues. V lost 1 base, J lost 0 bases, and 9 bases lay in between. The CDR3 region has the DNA TGCGCCAGCAGCCAAGGACAGTCCTTGAACACTGAAGCTTTCTTT. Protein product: CASSQGQSLNTEAFF.

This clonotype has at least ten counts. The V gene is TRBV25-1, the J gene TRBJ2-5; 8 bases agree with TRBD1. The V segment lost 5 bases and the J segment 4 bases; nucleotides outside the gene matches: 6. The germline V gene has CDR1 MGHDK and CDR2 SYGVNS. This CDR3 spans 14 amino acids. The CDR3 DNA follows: TGTGCCAGCAGTACACAGGGGGTCGGAGAGACCCAGTACTTC. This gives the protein CASSTQGVGETQYF.

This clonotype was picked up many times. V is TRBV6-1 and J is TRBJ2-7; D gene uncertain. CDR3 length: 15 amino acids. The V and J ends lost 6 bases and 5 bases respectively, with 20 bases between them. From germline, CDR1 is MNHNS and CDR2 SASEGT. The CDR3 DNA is TGTGCCAGCAGCCGGGCCTCATCTTCCTACCACGAGCAGTACTTC. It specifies CASSRASSSYHEQYF.

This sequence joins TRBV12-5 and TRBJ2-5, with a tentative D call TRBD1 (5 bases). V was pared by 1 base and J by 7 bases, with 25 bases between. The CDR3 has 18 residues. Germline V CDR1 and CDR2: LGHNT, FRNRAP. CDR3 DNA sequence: TGTGCTAGTGGTTTGGCACCCCCTCTGGGGCAGTCGAAATGGACCCAGTACTTC. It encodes CASGLAPPLGQSKWTQYF.

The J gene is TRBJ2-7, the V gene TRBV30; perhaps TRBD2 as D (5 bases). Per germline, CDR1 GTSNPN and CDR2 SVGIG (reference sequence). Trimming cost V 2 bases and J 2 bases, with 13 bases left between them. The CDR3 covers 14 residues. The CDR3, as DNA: TGTGCCTGGAGTCCCCGGGGAGTTGCCTACGAGCAGTACTTC. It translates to CAWSPRGVAYEQYF. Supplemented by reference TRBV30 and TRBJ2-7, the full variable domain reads SQTIHQWPATLVQPVGSPLSLECTVEGTSNPNLYWYRQAAGRGLQLLFYSVGIGQISSEVPQNLSASRPQDRQFILSSKKLLLSDSGFYLCAWSPRGVAYEQYFGPGTRLTVT.

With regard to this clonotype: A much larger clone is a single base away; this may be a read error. CDR3 loop: CASSSRDRVGIYRYTF. CDR3 DNA: TGTGCCAGCAGCTCCAGGGACAGGGTCGGGATCTATCGCTACACCTTC. The genes are TRBV7-9 and TRBJ1-2; 9 nucleotides align to TRBD1. Per the germline V gene, CDR1 is SEHNR and CDR2 is FQNEAQ (reference sequence). The CDR3 has 16 amino acids.

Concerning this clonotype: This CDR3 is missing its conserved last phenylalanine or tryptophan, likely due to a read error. CDR3 sequence reads: CASSLSARNEQFL. CDR3 DNA: TGCGCCAGCAGTTTATCGGCCCGGAATGAGCAGTTCCTC. The chain employs TRBV27 and TRBJ2-1; D gene ambiguous. Germline-derived CDR1 and CDR2 are MNHEY and SMNVEV (reference sequence). The CDR3 runs 13 residues.